The entry below describes one T cell receptor beta chain. Its antigen is undetermined. The sample belongs to a study of T cell repertoires in cytomegalovirus infection. Study background: Indications came from public TCR beta signatures; they pointed to CMV infection and to a matching HLA type.

TCRdb reanalysed the reads using MiXCR and keeps one entry per CDR3 protein. Seen here are approximately 500,000 distinct CDR3 sequences, around 35% observed once, and the top ten hold about 17%. Germline CDR1 is LGHNA and CDR2 is YSLEER. The CDR3 is 15 residues long. Trimming took 0 bases from V and 7 from J, leaving 16 bases between them. The rearrangement links TRBV4-3 to TRBJ2-7; D might be TRBD2 (5 bases). This specimen consisted of cultured PBMCs, obtained from culture after CMV antigen stimulation. The source of this sequence is a human donor in good health (CMV status not recorded). Some clones in this sample may be carry-over from other donors' samples. The CDR3 region is CASSQDTGSLSEQYF. CDR3 DNA sequence: TGCGCCAGCAGCCAAGATACGGGAAGTCTGAGTGAGCAGTACTTC.